Below are 4 T cell receptor beta chains sequenced from a single sample in a study of radiation and T cells in renal cell carcinoma. Measured with immunoSEQ multiplex PCR; TCRdb has only the in-frame clones, and not every one. The table records approximately 150,000 clones, approximately 86% of them present only once. Described time point: blood 4 weeks post-SBRT, at nephrectomy. Treatment given: 15 Gy SBRT to primary tumor, nephrectomy 4 weeks later. Source: blood, taken from a patient whose treatment included radiotherapy and nephrectomy. These receptors were taken from a woman aged 45-60 years with renal cell carcinoma.

V is TRBV9 and J is TRBJ2-3; the D gene is possibly TRBD1 (6 bases). Germline assignment: CDR1 SGDLS and CDR2 YYNGEE. The CDR3 runs 15 residues. The V end lost 0 bases, the J end lost 6 bases, and 14 bases lay between the germline ends. CDR3 protein: CASSVDRAPVDTQYF. DNA for the CDR3: TGTGCCAGCAGCGTAGACAGGGCCCCCGTGGATACGCAGTATTTT.

V is TRBV10-3 and J is TRBJ1-4; D might be TRBD1 (5 bases). The CDR3 is made up of 15 amino acids. Trimming pared 6 bases from V and 3 bases from J, leaving 14 bases between. Germline CDR1 ENHRY, CDR2 SYGVKD. The CDR3 DNA reads as TGTGCCATCAGCCCCGGGACCTCGGCTAATGAAAAACTGTTTTTT. This encodes CAISPGTSANEKLFF.

This chain links TRBV28 with TRBJ1-3; 7 positions match TRBD1. The CDR3 extends over 21 amino acids. Germline lookup yields CDR1 MDHEN and CDR2 SYDVKM. J was trimmed by 0 bases and V by 1 base; bases with no gene match: 18. The CDR3 region is CASSLSGDRAPVMNSGNTIYF. The DNA of the CDR3 is TGTGCCAGCAGTTTATCGGGCGACAGGGCGCCGGTGATGAACTCTGGAAACACCATATATTTT.

This chain joins TRBV27 and TRBJ1-1; TRBD1 might be the D (5 bases). CDR3 length: 13 amino acids. V dropped 3 bases and J dropped 1 base, with 6 bases sitting between them. Germline values: CDR1 MNHEY, CDR2 SMNVEV (reference sequence). As DNA, the CDR3 is TGTGCCAGCAGTTTTCAGGGGAACACTGAAGCTTTCTTT. Its protein product is CASSFQGNTEAFF.